The T cell receptor beta chain described here comes from a study of shared clonotypes between healthy human individuals. Study in general: Each donor's CD4 naive and CD4 memory cells filled three plates apiece, CD8 naive two, and CD8 memory one. Study-level results: Naive CD4 clonotype sharing across a few donors was about 5%.

Germline CDR1 reads MNHEY; CDR2 reads SMNVEV (reference sequence). This CDR3 comprises 15 residues. Losses at the gene ends were 5 bases for V and 3 bases for J; bases not matched to a gene: 2. Produced via immunoSEQ multiplex PCR; TCRdb's table is partial and in-frame only. The data contain 2 million to 2.5 million clones, about 92% of them singletons. Worth noting for this clone: The antigen is undetermined. The same CDR3 can be traced to other DNA sequences in this sample.

As defined, naive CD8 cells were CD45RO-negative and positively selected for CCR7, with terminally differentiated effector memory CD45RA+ cells excluded. The clonotype was recovered from a man younger than 35 in good health. Some clones in this sample may be carry-over from other donors' samples. The chain couples TRBV27 to TRBJ2-1; TRBD2 agrees at 12 bases. The sample was naive CD8+ T cells from PBMCs. CDR3 in amino acids: CASSQLAGGYNEQFF. The DNA of the CDR3 is TGTGCCAGCAGTCAACTAGCGGGAGGCTACAATGAGCAGTTCTTC.